This note documents a single T cell receptor beta chain sequence. The antigen remains undetermined. Profiled with immunoSEQ multiplex PCR; TCRdb holds only in-frame clones, not every one. This table has 30,000 to 35,000 clones, 65% to 75% appearing once. The sample originates from a study of OX40 agonist ivuxolimab in advanced cancers. Study-wide background: All patients had ivuxolimab intravenously every 2 weeks at 0.01 to 10 mg/kg. Dose-escalation patients had hepatocellular carcinoma, melanoma, renal cell or head and neck cancer. Overall study findings and caveats: Among the least clonally expanded were partial responders at 0.1-3.0 mg/kg. CD8+ T cells averaged more expanded clones than CD4+.

Sequences were derived from CD4+ or CD8+ T cells sorted from blood, sampled in a trial of the OX40 agonist ivuxolimab. The receptor was derived from an adult with an advanced solid tumor such as melanoma, head and neck, liver or kidney cancer.

The CDR3 nucleotides are TGCGCCAGCAGCGAGGAATTAGGAAACACCATATATTTT. This sequence encodes CASSEELGNTIYF. This chain connects TRBV5-1 to TRBJ1-3; D not certain. Germline CDR1 and CDR2: SGHRS and YFSETQ. This CDR3 contains 13 residues. V shed 4 bases and J shed 4 bases, with 9 bases lying between them.